The 21 T cell receptor beta chains in this list originate from one sample, sequenced in a study of blood T cell repertoires in COVID-19. TCRdb's copy holds only in-frame clones and misses some; the assay was immunoSEQ multiplex PCR. This repertoire shows some 30,000 clones, around nine tenths found once; its top ten account for 7% to 10%. Sequences were obtained from peripheral blood. These receptors were obtained from a man aged 65 to 85 with active or convalescent COVID-19.

The rearrangement uses TRBV12-5 and TRBJ2-1, with 12 bases aligning to TRBD2. V was pared by 6 bases and J by 0 bases, with 12 bases of the junction left unmatched. The CDR3 spans 19 residues. In germline, CDR1 is LGHNT, CDR2 FRNRAP. The DNA of the CDR3 is TGTGCTAGTGGAGCAAACGCTGGGACTAGCGGGCCCTCCTACAATGAGCAGTTCTTC. This translates into CASGANAGTSGPSYNEQFF.

The chain couples TRBV7-2 to TRBJ1-5; D is possibly TRBD1 (6 bases). With 5 bases removed from V and 7 bases from J, the gap between germline ends came to 12 bases. This CDR3 region has 13 residues. The germline V gene encodes CDR1 SGHTA and CDR2 FQGNSA. Here the CDR3 DNA reads TGTGCCAGCAGCCCACAGGGAGAACAGCCCCAGCATTTT. As protein: CASSPQGEQPQHF.

This chain links TRBV6-5 with TRBJ2-3, with D maybe TRBD1 (6 bases). The V gene lost 5 bases and the J gene lost 2 bases, with 8 bases spanning the gap. CDR3 length: 13 amino acids. Per germline, CDR1 MNHEY and CDR2 SVGAGI. The CDR3 DNA reads as TGTGCCAGCAGTCGGGACACCACAGATACGCAGTATTTT. Amino acid sequence: CASSRDTTDTQYF.

The chain uses TRBV4-3 and TRBJ1-6; D may be TRBD1 (5 bases). V lost 0 bases, J lost 7 bases, and 10 bases lay in between. This CDR3 spans 15 amino acids. In germline, CDR1 is LGHNA, CDR2 YSLEER. The CDR3 DNA sequence: TGCGCCAGCAGCCAAGAAGGCCAGGGAAATTCACCCCTCCACTTT. Residues: CASSQEGQGNSPLHF.

The chain links TRBV11-2 to TRBJ1-1, with a weak D call TRBD1 (6 bases). Germline CDR1 is SGHAT and CDR2 is FQNNGV. V was pared by 0 bases and J by 1 base, with 21 bases between. The CDR3 is 19 amino acids. CDR3 bases: TGTGCCAGCAGCTTAGATCTGGCCTTTGGTGGGACACCGAACACTGAAGCTTTCTTT. Encoded protein: CASSLDLAFGGTPNTEAFF. The full variable domain, rest sourced from reference TRBV11-2 and TRBJ1-1, is EAGVAQSPRYKIIEKRQSVAFWCNPISGHATLYWYQQILGQGPKLLIQFQNNGVVDDSQLPKDRFSAERLKGVDSTLKIQPAKLEDSAVYLCASSLDLAFGGTPNTEAFFGQGTRLTVV.

This clone appeared a few times. The chain is built from TRBV7-9 and TRBJ2-7; 9 bases are a match to TRBD2. CDR1 is SEHNR, CDR2 FQNEAQ, per germline (reference sequence). V lost 5 bases to trimming and J lost 7 bases; unmatched junction nucleotides: 12. This CDR3 has 15 amino acids. The CDR3: CASSPRGREGREQYV. In DNA, the CDR3 is TGTGCCAGCAGCCCGAGGGGGCGGGAGGGCCGTGAGCAGTACGTC.

The J gene is TRBJ2-7, the V gene TRBV18; no definite D call. In germline, CDR1 is KGHSH, CDR2 LQKENI. V shed 3 bases and J shed 5 bases, with 8 bases lying between them. This CDR3 is 12 amino acids long. CDR3 DNA sequence: TGTGCCAGCTCACCGGCCCCGCACGAGCAGTACTTC. Translating gives CASSPAPHEQYF.

This clone was found once. The rearrangement joins TRBV29-1 to TRBJ1-2; D not resolved. CDR3 length equals 13 residues. Germline CDR1 is SQVTM and CDR2 is ANQGSEA. Trimming shortened V by 4 bases and J by 3 bases, and 12 bases separated the two germline ends. The CDR3 protein is CSVVPGSDYGYTF. In DNA, the CDR3 is TGCAGCGTTGTACCCGGGTCCGACTATGGCTACACCTTC.

The gene calls are TRBV10-3 and TRBJ1-1; TRBD1 matches at 7 bases. Germline V lookup: CDR1 ENHRY, CDR2 SYGVKD. The CDR3 runs to 13 residues. V was pared by 6 bases and J by 1 base, with 2 bases of the junction left unmatched. The CDR3 region is CAIRGQENTEAFF. CDR3 coding DNA: TGTGCCATCAGAGGACAGGAGAACACTGAAGCTTTCTTT.

J is TRBJ2-2 and V is TRBV6-5, with TRBD1 identical over 7 bases. Germline assignment: CDR1 MNHEY and CDR2 SVGAGI. The CDR3 runs 16 residues. V shed 0 bases, J shed 1 base, and the junction held 2 bases outside the gene matches. The CDR3 reads CASSYSQGLNTGELFF. DNA for the CDR3: TGTGCCAGCAGTTACTCACAGGGGTTGAACACCGGGGAGCTGTTTTTT.

The rearrangement joins TRBV7-2 to TRBJ1-1; D unclear. Germline V gene data show CDR1 as SGHTA and CDR2 as FQGNSA. Trimming removed 1 base at V and 4 bases at J, with 10 bases between. The CDR3 spans 14 residues. CDR3 coding DNA: TGTGCCAGCAGCTTAGAGGGAGGGTTCACTGAAGCTTTCTTT. Amino acids: CASSLEGGFTEAFF.

This clone has more than one count but fewer than ten. V and J are TRBV11-2 and TRBJ2-7, with TRBD2 matching over 7 bases. CDR1 is SGHAT and CDR2 is FQNNGV in the germline V gene. Trimming cost V 2 bases and J 4 bases; bases outside gene matches: 8. The CDR3 runs to 15 residues. As DNA, the CDR3 is TGTGCCAGCAGCTTAAGACTAGCAACGGTGTACGAGCAGTACTTC. This codes for CASSLRLATVYEQYF.

The J gene is TRBJ2-5, the V gene TRBV6-6, with D tentatively TRBD2 (5 bases). CDR3 length: 12 amino acids. V was shortened by 6 bases and J by 5 bases, with 10 bases between the two germline ends. CDR1 and CDR2 (germline): MNHNY, SVGAGI (reference sequence). The CDR3 nucleotides are TGTGCCAGCAGGGGGTCGGGGGAGACCCAGTACTTC. Protein sequence: CASRGSGETQYF.

The rearrangement joins TRBV28 to TRBJ2-2; possibly TRBD2 for D (5 bases). Deletions cut 7 bases from V and 3 bases from J, with 21 bases between. Looked up from germline, CDR1 is MDHEN and CDR2 is SYDVKM. The CDR3 runs to 17 residues. The CDR3 region has the DNA TGTGCCAGCACCAGAGTGCGGTCCGGGATCTACACCGGGGAGCTGTTTTTT. The encoded protein is CASTRVRSGIYTGELFF.

This clone occurred once. The chain couples TRBV9 to TRBJ1-1; possible D gene TRBD1, 5 bases. The CDR3 is 15 residues long. Germline CDR1 SGDLS, CDR2 YYNGEE. Trimming removed 0 bases from V and 0 bases from J, with 9 bases in between. The CDR3 sequence is CASSVVDSLNTEAFF. CDR3 bases: TGTGCCAGCAGCGTAGTCGACAGCCTGAACACTGAAGCTTTCTTT.

The CDR3 loop reads CATSDSPGQGDQPQHF. The CDR3 DNA reads TGTGCCACCAGTGATTCACCGGGACAGGGGGATCAGCCCCAGCATTTT. The chain links TRBV24-1 to TRBJ1-5, with 11 nucleotides matching TRBD1. The CDR3 is made up of 16 amino acids. Germline V CDR1 and CDR2: KGHDR, SFDVKD. After removal of 2 bases from V and 5 bases from J, the junction contained 4 bases not matched to a gene.

CDR3: CASRYTGGPDTQYF. Here the CDR3 DNA reads TGTGCCAGCAGGTACACGGGGGGGCCAGATACGCAGTATTTT. This sequence joins TRBV6-5 and TRBJ2-3, with 8 nucleotides matching TRBD2. Losses at the gene ends were 6 bases for V and 4 bases for J; bases not matched to a gene: 6. CDR1 MNHEY and CDR2 SVGAGI come from the germline V gene. This CDR3 is 14 amino acids long.

The rearrangement uses TRBV9 and TRBJ1-6; 10 nucleotides agree with TRBD1. V trimming: 0 bases; J trimming: 8 bases; junction bases outside the gene matches: 5. The V gene's germline CDR1 is SGDLS and CDR2 YYNGEE. This CDR3 comprises 16 residues. The CDR3 sequence: CASSVEGTGVYSPLHF. The CDR3 nucleotides read TGTGCCAGCAGCGTAGAGGGGACAGGGGTTTATTCACCCCTCCACTTT.

The genes are TRBV2 and TRBJ2-1; maybe TRBD2 (6 bases). CDR3 size: 16 residues. Germline values: CDR1 SNHLY, CDR2 FYNNEI. V was clipped by 5 bases and J by 2 bases, with 16 bases between them. The CDR3 DNA is TGTGCCAGCAGTCCTGTAATGGGGGGAACCTACAATGAGCAGTTCTTC. Residues: CASSPVMGGTYNEQFF.

The chain recombines TRBV2 with TRBJ2-7; 9 positions agree with TRBD1. The CDR3 has 13 residues. Germline V gene lookup returns CDR1 SNHLY and CDR2 FYNNEI. CDR3 nucleotide sequence: TGTGCCAGCAGTGGATACAGGGGGCGGGGGCAAACAGTC. This translates into CASSGYRGRGQTV.

This chain links TRBV9 with TRBJ2-7; D not certain. The CDR3 is 14 residues long. The V end was cut by 4 bases, the J end by 6 bases, with 17 bases between. The germline V gene encodes CDR1 SGDLS and CDR2 YYNGEE. This CDR3 is CASSPLDRVGEQYF. CDR3 nucleotide sequence: TGTGCCAGCAGCCCCCTCGACCGGGTTGGCGAGCAGTACTTC.